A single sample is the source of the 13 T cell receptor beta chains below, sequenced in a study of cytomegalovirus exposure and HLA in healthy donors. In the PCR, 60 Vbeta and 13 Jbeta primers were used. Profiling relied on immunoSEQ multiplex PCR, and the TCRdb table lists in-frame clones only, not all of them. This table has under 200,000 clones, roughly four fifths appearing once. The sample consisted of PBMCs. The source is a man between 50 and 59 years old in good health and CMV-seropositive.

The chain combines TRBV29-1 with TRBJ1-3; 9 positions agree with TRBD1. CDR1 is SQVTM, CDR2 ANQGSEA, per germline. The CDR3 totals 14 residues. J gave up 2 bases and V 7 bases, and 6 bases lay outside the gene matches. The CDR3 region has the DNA TGCAGCGCCAACCACAGGGGGCCTGGAAACACCATATATTTT. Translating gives CSANHRGPGNTIYF.

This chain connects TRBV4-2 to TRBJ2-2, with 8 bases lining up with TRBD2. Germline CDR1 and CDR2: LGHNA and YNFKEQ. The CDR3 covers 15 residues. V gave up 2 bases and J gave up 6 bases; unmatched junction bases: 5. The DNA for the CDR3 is TGTGCCAGCAGCCAACGTAGCGGGGAGTCCGGGGAGCTGTTTTTT. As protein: CASSQRSGESGELFF.

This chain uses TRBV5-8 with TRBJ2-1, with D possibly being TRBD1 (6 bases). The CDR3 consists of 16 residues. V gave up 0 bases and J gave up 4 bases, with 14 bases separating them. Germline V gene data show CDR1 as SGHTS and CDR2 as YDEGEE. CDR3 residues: CASSLAGTPDYNEQFF. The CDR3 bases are TGTGCCAGCAGCTTGGCCGGGACACCGGATTACAATGAGCAGTTCTTC.

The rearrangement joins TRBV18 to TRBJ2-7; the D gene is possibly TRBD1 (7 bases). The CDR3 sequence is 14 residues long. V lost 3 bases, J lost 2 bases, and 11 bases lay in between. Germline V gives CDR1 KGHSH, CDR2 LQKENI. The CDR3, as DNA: TGTGCCAGCTCACCGGAGGGACAGACCTACGAGCAGTACTTC. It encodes CASSPEGQTYEQYF.

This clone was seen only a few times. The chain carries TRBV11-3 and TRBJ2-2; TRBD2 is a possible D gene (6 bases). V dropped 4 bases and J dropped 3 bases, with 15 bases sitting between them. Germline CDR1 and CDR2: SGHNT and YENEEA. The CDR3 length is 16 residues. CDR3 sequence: CASSYSGLLDTGELFF. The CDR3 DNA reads TGTGCCAGCAGCTATTCGGGACTCCTAGACACCGGGGAGCTGTTTTTT.

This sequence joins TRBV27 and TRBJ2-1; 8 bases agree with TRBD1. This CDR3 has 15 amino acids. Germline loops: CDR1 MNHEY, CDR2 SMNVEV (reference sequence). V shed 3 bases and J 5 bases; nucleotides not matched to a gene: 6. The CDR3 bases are TGTGCCAGCAGTTTCGACAGGGGTCGTGACAATGAGCAGTTCTTC. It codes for CASSFDRGRDNEQFF.

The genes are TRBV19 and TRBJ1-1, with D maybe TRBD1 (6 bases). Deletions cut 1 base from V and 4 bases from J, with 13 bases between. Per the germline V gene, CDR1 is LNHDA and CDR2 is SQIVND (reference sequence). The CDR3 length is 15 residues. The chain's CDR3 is CASSIVPTGITEAFF. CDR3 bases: TGTGCCAGTAGTATAGTCCCAACAGGGATCACTGAAGCTTTCTTT.

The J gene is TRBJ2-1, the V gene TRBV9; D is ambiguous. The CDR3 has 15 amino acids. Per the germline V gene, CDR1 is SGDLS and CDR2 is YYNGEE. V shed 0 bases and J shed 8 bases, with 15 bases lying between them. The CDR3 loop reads CASSVAVGYSDEQFF. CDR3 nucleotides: TGTGCCAGCAGCGTAGCCGTCGGGTATTCCGATGAGCAGTTCTTC. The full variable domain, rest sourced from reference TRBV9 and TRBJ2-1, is DSGVTQTPKHLITATGQRVTLRCSPRSGDLSVYWYQQSLDQGLQFLIQYYNGEERAKGNILERFSAQQFPDLHSELNLSSLELGDSALYFCASSVAVGYSDEQFFGPGTRLTVL.

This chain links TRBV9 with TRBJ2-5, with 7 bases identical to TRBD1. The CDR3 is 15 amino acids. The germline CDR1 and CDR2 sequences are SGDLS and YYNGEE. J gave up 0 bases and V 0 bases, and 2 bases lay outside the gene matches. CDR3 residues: CASSVAGTDQETQYF. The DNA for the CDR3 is TGTGCCAGCAGCGTAGCTGGGACAGACCAAGAGACCCAGTACTTC.

The DNA of the CDR3 is TGTGCCAGCTCATCGACAGGGGCGAGTTATGGCTACACCTTC. Its translation: CASSSTGASYGYTF. The chain uses TRBV18 and TRBJ1-2; 8 bases map to TRBD1. The V gene end was trimmed by 5 bases and the J gene end by 5 bases; junction bases not matched to a gene: 7. Germline V gives CDR1 KGHSH, CDR2 LQKENI. This CDR3 has 14 amino acids.

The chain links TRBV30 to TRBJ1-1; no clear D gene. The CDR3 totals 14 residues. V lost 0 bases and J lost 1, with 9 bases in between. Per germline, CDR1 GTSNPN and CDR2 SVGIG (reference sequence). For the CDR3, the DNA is TGTGCCTGGAGTGTCCTTATAGCGAACACTGAAGCTTTCTTT. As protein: CAWSVLIANTEAFF.

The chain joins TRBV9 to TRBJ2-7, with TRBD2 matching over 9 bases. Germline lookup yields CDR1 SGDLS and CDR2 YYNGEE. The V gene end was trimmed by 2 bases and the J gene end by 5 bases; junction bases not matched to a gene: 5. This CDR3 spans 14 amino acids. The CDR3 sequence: CASSVSSGMNEQYF. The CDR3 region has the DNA TGTGCCAGCAGCGTTTCTAGCGGGATGAACGAGCAGTACTTC.

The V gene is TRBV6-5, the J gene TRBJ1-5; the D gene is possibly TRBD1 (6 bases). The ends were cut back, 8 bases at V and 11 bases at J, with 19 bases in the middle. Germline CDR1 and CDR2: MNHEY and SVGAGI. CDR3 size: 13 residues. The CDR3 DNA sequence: TGTGCCAGCCAAGTTGGGGGGGCTGGGGCCCAGCATTTT. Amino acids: CASQVGGAGAQHF.